The 11 T cell receptor beta chains in this list originate from one sample, sequenced in a study of regulatory T cells in long-lasting Graves disease. Arm-PCR of CDR3 regions and iRepertoire HTBI primers were used to build TCR beta libraries. TCRdb reanalysed the multiplex PCR reads using MiXCR and keeps one entry per CDR3 protein. This sample has 420,000 or so distinct CDR3 sequences, with about a sixth found just once. Indicated time point: newly diagnosed GD, antithyroid drugs for less than 3 months. The authors made the TCR library using RNA they extracted from PBMCs. These data are also associated with another study on T cells in Graves' hyperthyroidism and ophthalmopathy.

Material: peripheral blood mononuclear cells (PBMCs), obtained at new diagnosis, from a patient treated with antithyroid drugs. These receptors were obtained from a woman younger than 30 with Graves disease.

In its sample, this clonotype was seen many times. This rearrangement joins TRBV30 to TRBJ2-1, with a weak D call TRBD1 (6 bases). Deletions cut 0 bases from V and 10 bases from J, with 7 bases between. Germline V gives CDR1 GTSNPN, CDR2 SVGIG (reference sequence). The CDR3 spans 11 residues. The CDR3 bases are TGTGCCTGGAGTGTTGGGACAGAGCAGTTCTTC. Translating it yields CAWSVGTEQFF.

The rearrangement uses TRBV12-3 or TRBV12-4 and TRBJ2-2; 15 nucleotides align to TRBD2. V dropped 5 bases and J dropped 0; count of bases not matched to a gene: 4. There are 18 residues in the CDR3. This chain's CDR3 is CASSLRTSGRANTGELFF. The CDR3 coding sequence is TGTGCCAGCAGTCTCAGGACTAGCGGGAGGGCGAACACCGGGGAGCTGTTTTTT.

CDR3 sequence: CASSLDDTSYEQYF. CDR3 in DNA: TGTGCCAGCAGCTTAGATGACACATCCTACGAGCAGTACTTC. The gene calls are TRBV11-2 and TRBJ2-7; D ambiguous. CDR1 and CDR2 (germline): SGHAT, FQNNGV. V dropped 0 bases and J dropped 1 base, with 7 bases sitting between them. This CDR3 region has 14 residues.

This clonotype was picked up many times. The chain joins TRBV15 to TRBJ2-5; 7 nucleotides line up with TRBD2. Trimming cost V 0 bases and J 0 bases; bases outside gene matches: 4. This CDR3 contains 16 residues. CDR1 is LNHNV, CDR2 YYDKDF, per germline (reference sequence). The CDR3 sequence: CATSREGGGYQETQYF. DNA of the CDR3: TGTGCCACCAGCAGAGAGGGCGGGGGATACCAAGAGACCCAGTACTTC.

This clonotype showed up many times. The V call is TRBV7-8, the J call TRBJ2-5, with 8 positions matching TRBD2. Trimming at V came to 4 bases and at J to 5 bases, leaving 6 bases not matched to a gene. The CDR3 has 14 residues. Germline V gene lookup returns CDR1 SGHVS and CDR2 FQNEAQ. The CDR3 DNA is TGTGCCAGCAGCTATAGCGGGACCACGGAGACCCAGTACTTC. Protein: CASSYSGTTETQYF.

This clonotype turned up a few times. The V call is TRBV13, the J call TRBJ1-1, with D unresolved. This CDR3 has 14 residues. Germline assignment: CDR1 PRHDT and CDR2 FYEKMQ (reference sequence). Deletions cut 2 bases from V and 2 bases from J, with 9 bases between. CDR3 region: CASSLSSPNTEAFF. As DNA, the CDR3 is TGTGCCAGCAGCTTATCGTCCCCTAACACTGAAGCTTTCTTT.

This clonotype was detected only a few times. V usage is TRBV29-1 and J usage is TRBJ2-7, with 11 bases lining up with TRBD1. The CDR3 length is 16 residues. J gave up 3 bases and V 3 bases, and 10 bases lay outside the gene matches. In germline, CDR1 is SQVTM, CDR2 ANQGSEA. In nucleotides, the CDR3 is TGCAGCGTTGAGCCCCGGGACAGGGGGTCTGGCTACGAGCAGTACTTC. Its translation is CSVEPRDRGSGYEQYF.

This clonotype was seen only a few times. This may stem from a read error, because a much larger clone lies one nucleotide away. The chain joins TRBV2 to TRBJ2-3; D unresolved. Trimming took off 7 bases at V and 0 bases at J, with 11 bases between the two ends. The CDR3 consists of 14 residues. Germline V gene data show CDR1 as SNHLY and CDR2 as FYNNEI. CDR3 nucleotide sequence: TGTGCCAGCACCCCTCTCGCCAGCACAGATACGCAGTATTTT. This sequence encodes CASTPLASTDTQYF.

To note about this clonotype: A much larger clone sits a single nucleotide away, making a read error possible. This chain's CDR3 is CASSLLGYGYAF. CDR3 DNA: TGTGCCAGCAGTTTATTGGGATATGGCTACGCCTTC. V is TRBV27 and J is TRBJ1-2; D unclear. CDR1 is MNHEY, CDR2 SMNVEV, per germline (reference sequence). The CDR3 is made up of 12 amino acids.

This clonotype was detected a few times. V is TRBV29-1 and J is TRBJ2-1; perhaps TRBD2 as D (6 bases). TRBJ2-5 explains the end of the DNA better; the J call may be wrong. This CDR3 is 11 amino acids long. Germline lookup yields CDR1 SQVTM and CDR2 ANQGSEA. The CDR3 DNA follows: TGCAGCGTAGGCCCGCGGGGGACCCAGTACTTC. Amino acid sequence: CSVGPRGTQYF.

As for this clonotype: A much more abundant neighbour one base away suggests this may be a read error. This chain uses TRBV7-2 with TRBJ2-1; 7 bases line up with TRBD2. From germline, CDR1 is SGHTA and CDR2 FQGNSA. J gave up 1 base and V 3 bases, and 9 bases lay outside the gene matches. The CDR3 has 17 amino acids. In DNA, the CDR3 is TGTGCCAGCAGCTTTCGAAAAGGACTAGGATCCTACAATGAGCAGTTCTTC. Translated, it gives CASSFRKGLGSYNEQFF.